These T cell receptor beta chains were read from a single sample in a study of blood T cell repertoires in COVID-19. Produced via immunoSEQ multiplex PCR; TCRdb's table is partial and in-frame only. Here the sample spans about 130,000 clones, around 80% being singletons. Material: peripheral blood. These receptors all come from a young man with COVID-19, enrolled during active disease. The CDR3 runs from the conserved cysteine through the conserved F or W. D genes are given only for firm matches. A clone size is listed for some rows: how often the clone was seen (once, few, many), or a class if it is expanded.

CDR3aa: CASSPRTNSEKLFF
CDR3nt: TGTGCCAGCAGCCCCCGGACTAACAGTGAAAAACTGTTTTTT
abundance: NA
j_gene: TRBJ1-4
d_gene: NA
v_gene: TRBV7-2

CDR3aa: CASSSGQGNEQFF
CDR3nt: TGTGCCAGCAGCTCGGGACAGGGGAATGAGCAGTTCTTC
abundance: NA
j_gene: TRBJ2-1
d_gene: TRBD1
v_gene: TRBV7-3

CDR3aa: CASSRDSTNQPQHF
CDR3nt: TGTGCCAGCTCACGGGACAGTACCAATCAGCCCCAGCATTTT
abundance: NA
j_gene: TRBJ1-5
d_gene: TRBD1
v_gene: TRBV18

CDR3aa: CASSPDNQPQHF
CDR3nt: TGTGCCAGCAGCCCAGATAATCAGCCCCAGCATTTT
abundance: NA
j_gene: TRBJ1-5
d_gene: NA
v_gene: TRBV7-9

CDR3aa: CASSFQENTEAFF
CDR3nt: TGTGCCAGCAGTTTCCAGGAGAACACTGAAGCTTTCTTT
abundance: NA
j_gene: TRBJ1-1
d_gene: NA
v_gene: TRBV12-3/TRBV12-4

CDR3aa: CASRERQLAGLNEQFF
CDR3nt: TGTGCCAGTAGGGAACGCCAACTAGCGGGGCTCAATGAGCAGTTCTTC
abundance: NA
j_gene: TRBJ2-1
d_gene: TRBD2
v_gene: TRBV19

CDR3aa: CAISPGTGLTGELFF
CDR3nt: TGTGCCATCAGTCCCGGGACAGGGTTGACCGGGGAGCTGTTTTTT
abundance: NA
j_gene: TRBJ2-2
d_gene: TRBD1
v_gene: TRBV10-3

CDR3aa: CASSRSGGPNTEAFF
CDR3nt: TGTGCCAGCAGCCGCTCGGGGGGCCCGAACACTGAAGCTTTCTTT
abundance: NA
j_gene: TRBJ1-1
d_gene: NA
v_gene: TRBV7-9

CDR3aa: CASSYPAAPRTSGANEQFF
CDR3nt: TGTGCCAGCAGTTACCCTGCCGCCCCCAGGACTAGCGGTGCCAATGAGCAGTTCTTC
abundance: NA
j_gene: TRBJ2-1
d_gene: TRBD2
v_gene: TRBV28

CDR3aa: CASSFSDRVHEKLFF
CDR3nt: TGTGCCAGCAGTTTTTCGGACAGGGTACACGAAAAACTGTTTTTT
abundance: NA
j_gene: TRBJ1-4
d_gene: TRBD1
v_gene: TRBV28

CDR3aa: CASRPGGLYQETQYF
CDR3nt: TGCGCCAGCAGGCCGGGAGGCCTGTACCAAGAGACCCAGTACTTC
abundance: NA
j_gene: TRBJ2-5
d_gene: TRBD2
v_gene: TRBV5-1

CDR3aa: CASSRTGRDQPQHF
CDR3nt: TGTGCCAGCAGTCGGACAGGGCGGGATCAGCCCCAGCATTTT
abundance: few
j_gene: TRBJ1-5
d_gene: TRBD1
v_gene: TRBV6-5

CDR3aa: CATSELGTGKIRLEKLFF
CDR3nt: TGTGCCACCAGTGAGCTTGGGACAGGGAAAATTCGGCTTGAAAAACTGTTTTTT
abundance: NA
j_gene: TRBJ1-4
d_gene: TRBD1
v_gene: TRBV24-1

CDR3aa: CASRLFRRLAGGQGKNIQYF
CDR3nt: TGTGCCAGCAGATTATTCCGAAGACTAGCGGGGGGGCAAGGCAAAAACATTCAGTACTTC
abundance: NA
j_gene: TRBJ2-4
d_gene: TRBD2
v_gene: TRBV5-4

CDR3aa: CASSSSGAANYGYTF
CDR3nt: TGTGCCAGCAGTTCCTCAGGGGCGGCTAACTATGGCTACACCTTC
abundance: NA
j_gene: TRBJ1-2
d_gene: NA
v_gene: TRBV27

CDR3aa: CASSPRTGDNQPQHF
CDR3nt: TGTGCCAGCTCACCACGGACAGGGGATAATCAGCCCCAGCATTTT
abundance: NA
j_gene: TRBJ1-5
d_gene: TRBD1
v_gene: TRBV18

CDR3aa: CATQETGLQPQHF
CDR3nt: TGTGCCACACAAGAAACAGGGCTCCAGCCCCAGCATTTT
abundance: NA
j_gene: TRBJ1-5
d_gene: NA
v_gene: TRBV6-5

CDR3aa: CASSQADRGYNSPLHF
CDR3nt: TGCGCCAGCAGCCAAGCAGACAGGGGGTATAATTCACCCCTCCACTTT
abundance: NA
j_gene: TRBJ1-6
d_gene: TRBD1
v_gene: TRBV4-3

CDR3aa: CASSLEGTYGYTF
CDR3nt: TGTGCCAGCAGTCTTGAGGGTACCTATGGCTACACCTTC
abundance: NA
j_gene: TRBJ1-2
d_gene: NA
v_gene: TRBV28

CDR3aa: CASSVTSGGTDTQYF
CDR3nt: TGTGCCAGCAGTGTTACTAGCGGGGGAACAGATACGCAGTATTTT
abundance: NA
j_gene: TRBJ2-3
d_gene: TRBD2
v_gene: TRBV28

CDR3aa: CASGTGLPETQYF
CDR3nt: TGTGCCAGTGGGACAGGGCTACCAGAGACCCAGTACTTC
abundance: NA
j_gene: TRBJ2-5
d_gene: TRBD1
v_gene: TRBV19

CDR3aa: CASSEEGSGSSYNEQFF
CDR3nt: TGTGCCAGCAGTGAAGAGGGTAGCGGATCCTCCTACAATGAGCAGTTCTTC
abundance: NA
j_gene: TRBJ2-1
d_gene: NA
v_gene: TRBV2

CDR3aa: CASTTSQGSEAFF
CDR3nt: TGTGCCAGTACCACGAGCCAGGGGTCTGAAGCTTTCTTT
abundance: many
j_gene: TRBJ1-1
d_gene: NA
v_gene: TRBV19

CDR3aa: CASSPPSDTEAFF
CDR3nt: TGTGCCAGCAGTCCTCCGAGCGACACTGAAGCTTTCTTT
abundance: NA
j_gene: TRBJ1-1
d_gene: NA
v_gene: TRBV12-3/TRBV12-4

CDR3aa: CASSSDRVYEQYF
CDR3nt: TGTGCCAGCAGCTCGGACAGGGTCTACGAGCAGTACTTC
abundance: NA
j_gene: TRBJ2-7
d_gene: TRBD1
v_gene: TRBV7-9

CDR3aa: CASSRWTGSSTDTQYF
CDR3nt: TGTGCCAGCAGTCGATGGACAGGATCTAGCACAGATACGCAGTATTTT
abundance: NA
j_gene: TRBJ2-3
d_gene: TRBD1
v_gene: TRBV27

CDR3aa: CASSSGQTANTGELFF
CDR3nt: TGTGCCAGCAGCTCTGGACAGACTGCGAACACCGGGGAGCTGTTTTTT
abundance: NA
j_gene: TRBJ2-2
d_gene: NA
v_gene: TRBV7-7

CDR3aa: CASSRTDSGNTIYF
CDR3nt: TGTGCCAGCAGCCGGACAGACTCTGGAAACACCATATATTTT
abundance: NA
j_gene: TRBJ1-3
d_gene: NA
v_gene: TRBV7-2

CDR3aa: CASSPPRTGGRDTQYF
CDR3nt: TGTGCCAGCTCACCACCCCGGACAGGGGGCAGGGATACGCAGTATTTT
abundance: once
j_gene: TRBJ2-3
d_gene: TRBD1
v_gene: TRBV18

CDR3aa: CASRGRQGNQPQHF
CDR3nt: TGTGCCAGCAGAGGAAGACAGGGAAATCAGCCCCAGCATTTT
abundance: NA
j_gene: TRBJ1-5
d_gene: TRBD1
v_gene: TRBV2

CDR3aa: CASSQDRQSASAETQYF
CDR3nt: TGTGCCAGCAGCCAAGATCGGCAGAGCGCAAGTGCAGAGACCCAGTACTTC
abundance: NA
j_gene: TRBJ2-5
d_gene: NA
v_gene: TRBV3-1/TRBV3-2